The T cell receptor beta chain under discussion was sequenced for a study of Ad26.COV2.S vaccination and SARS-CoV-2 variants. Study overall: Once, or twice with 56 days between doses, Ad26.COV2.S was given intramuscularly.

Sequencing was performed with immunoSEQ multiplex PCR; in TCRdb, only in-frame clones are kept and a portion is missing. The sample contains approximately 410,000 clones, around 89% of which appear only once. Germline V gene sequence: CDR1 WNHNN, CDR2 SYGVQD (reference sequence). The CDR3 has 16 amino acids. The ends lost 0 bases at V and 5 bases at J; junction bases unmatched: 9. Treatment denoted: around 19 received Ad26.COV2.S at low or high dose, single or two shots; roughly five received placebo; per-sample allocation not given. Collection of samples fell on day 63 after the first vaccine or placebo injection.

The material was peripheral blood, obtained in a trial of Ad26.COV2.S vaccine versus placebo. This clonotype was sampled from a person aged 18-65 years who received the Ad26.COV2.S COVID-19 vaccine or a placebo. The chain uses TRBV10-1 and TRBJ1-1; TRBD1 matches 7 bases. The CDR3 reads CASSESMPGGITEAFF. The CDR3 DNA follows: TGCGCCAGCAGTGAGTCTATGCCAGGGGGAATAACTGAAGCTTTCTTT.